This is a list of T cell receptor beta chains from one sample in a study of blood T cell repertoires in COVID-19. The assay was immunoSEQ multiplex PCR, and TCRdb's table has in-frame clones only and misses some. The table lists 130,000 to 150,000 clones, roughly 90% of them singletons. Material: PBMCs or T cells enriched from blood (not recorded which). The origin of the receptors is a woman younger than 45 with acute COVID-19. CDR3s include the opening cysteine and the closing phenylalanine or tryptophan. D genes are given only for firm matches. Clone size appears in some rows only: once, few, many, or a class for an expanded clone.

>.|TRBV7-9|.|TRBJ1-1
TGTGCCAGCAGCTTAATGGGCAGGGATGACACTGAAGCTTTCTTT
CASSLMGRDDTEAFF
>.|TRBV7-2|.|TRBJ1-5
TGTGCCAGCAGCTTAACACGGGATAGCAATCAGCCCCAGCATTTT
CASSLTRDSNQPQHF
>.|TRBV19|.|TRBJ2-3
TGTGCCAGTAGTAAAGTTAGCGACATGGGCACAGATACGCAGTATTTT
CASSKVSDMGTDTQYF
>.|TRBV5-4|.|TRBJ1-2
TGTGCCAGCAGCCCAGGAACGGGGGTAGGCTACACCTTC
CASSPGTGVGYTF
>once|TRBV5-1|TRBD2|TRBJ2-5
TGCGCCAGCAGCCCCGGGACTAGCGGCCAAGAGACCCAGTACTTC
CASSPGTSGQETQYF
>.|TRBV11-2|TRBD2|TRBJ2-1
TGTGCCAGCAGCTTAGATGATCCTAGCGGCAAGCAGTTCTTC
CASSLDDPSGKQFF
>once|TRBV28|.|TRBJ2-7
TGTGCCAGCAGGGGCAGACCTCCTTACTACGAGCAGTACTTC
CASRGRPPYYEQYF
>.|TRBV2|TRBD2|TRBJ2-1
TGTGCCAGCAGTCCACTACCGTACGGGGTGACTAGCGGGAGAACCTCCTACAATGAGCAGTTCTTC
CASSPLPYGVTSGRTSYNEQFF
>.|TRBV21-1|.|TRBJ2-3
TGTGCCAGCAGCAACCCCGGGACTAGCGGTAACACAGATACGCAGTATTTT
CASSNPGTSGNTDTQYF
>.|TRBV5-4|.|TRBJ1-2
TGTGCCAGCAGCACATTATCCCGGGAATTCTATGGCTACACCTTC
CASSTLSREFYGYTF
>.|TRBV29-1|.|TRBJ2-3
TGCAGCGTTGAAGGGGGCACCCTGAGCACAGATACGCAGTATTTT
CSVEGGTLSTDTQYF
>.|TRBV5-4|TRBD2|TRBJ2-7
TGTGCCAGCAGCTTGTCTAGCGGGAGCTACGAGCAGTACTTC
CASSLSSGSYEQYF
>.|TRBV2|TRBD1|TRBJ1-2
TGTGCCAGCAGTGAAATCTCGGGACAGCAAGGCTACACCTTC
CASSEISGQQGYTF
>.|TRBV7-9|.|TRBJ2-3
TGTGCCAGCAGCTCTGGACTTGGCACAGATACGCAGTATTTT
CASSSGLGTDTQYF
>.|TRBV4-1|.|TRBJ2-7
TGCGCCAGCAGCCAAGACGGGAGATCCTACGAGCAGTACTTC
CASSQDGRSYEQYF
>.|TRBV3-1/TRBV3-2|TRBD2|TRBJ2-2
TGTGCCAGCAGCCAAAACTTTTGCGGGAGGGCCACCGGGGAGCTGTTTTTT
CASSQNFCGRATGELFF
>many|TRBV5-1|.|TRBJ1-1
TGCGCCAGCAGCTTGGTCCAGGACACTGAAGCTTTCTTT
CASSLVQDTEAFF
>.|TRBV19|.|TRBJ2-2
TGTGCCAGTAGTATTCTGCACACGAACACCGGGGAGCTGTTTTTT
CASSILHTNTGELFF
>.|TRBV28|TRBD1|TRBJ2-2
TGTGCCAGCAGTTTGACAGGGAGTAGGGCCGGGGAGCTGTTTTTT
CASSLTGSRAGELFF
>.|TRBV23-1|.|TRBJ1-1
TGCGCCAGCAGTCCCATCCTTCGGGGGATGAATACTGAAGCTTTCTTT
CASSPILRGMNTEAFF
>.|TRBV9|.|TRBJ1-3
TGTGCCAGCAGCTTATCTATAGAAAGTTCTGGAAACACCATATATTTT
CASSLSIESSGNTIYF
>.|TRBV5-1|TRBD2|TRBJ2-1
TGCGCCAGCAGCTTGTCGAGCGGGGATCCCCCATACAATGAGCAGTTCTTC
CASSLSSGDPPYNEQFF
>.|TRBV19|.|TRBJ1-3
TGTGCCAGTAGTCGACTCAGCTCTGGAAACACCATATATTTT
CASSRLSSGNTIYF
>once|TRBV5-1|.|TRBJ2-2
TGCGCCAGCGGAGGGGCGGCGAACACCGGGGAGCTGTTTTTT
CASGGAANTGELFF
>.|TRBV19|.|TRBJ2-3
TGTGCCAGTAGTACGGGGGGCGTTGCAGATACGCAGTATTTT
CASSTGGVADTQYF
>.|TRBV27|.|TRBJ1-2
TGTGCCAGCAGTTTTCAGGGGATGCGCGGCTACACCTTC
CASSFQGMRGYTF
>few|TRBV19|TRBD1|TRBJ1-4
TGTGCCAGTAATCGGTGGGGACAGGGGAATGAAAAACTGTTTTTT
CASNRWGQGNEKLFF
>.|TRBV6-2/TRBV6-3|TRBD1|TRBJ2-7
TGTGCCAGCAGCCCCGGGACAGGGAGGGGCGAGCAGTACTTC
CASSPGTGRGEQYF
>.|TRBV11-2|.|TRBJ2-1
TGTGCCAGCAGCTTGGAGGACAATGAGCAGTTCTTC
CASSLEDNEQFF
>.|TRBV2|TRBD2|TRBJ2-5
TGTGCCAGCAGTACACATGGACTAGCGGGAGGGGGTAGAGAGACCCAGTACTTC
CASSTHGLAGGGRETQYF
>.|TRBV28|TRBD2|TRBJ2-1
TGTGCCAGCAGTTTGCTAGCGGGGTCCCACGAGCAGTTCTTC
CASSLLAGSHEQFF
>.|TRBV5-1|.|TRBJ2-5
TGCGCCAGCAGCTTGGGGCTAGTCGGGGAGACCCAGTACTTC
CASSLGLVGETQYF
>.|TRBV12-5|.|TRBJ1-2
TGTGCTAGTGGTTTGGTAAATAATCGAGGGCTCACGAGACTCTATGGCTACACCTTC
CASGLVNNRGLTRLYGYTF
>.|TRBV7-2|TRBD1|TRBJ1-2
TGTGCCAGCAGCTATACGGGACAGGGCTCCAGTTATGGCTACACCTTC
CASSYTGQGSSYGYTF
>.|TRBV20-1|.|TRBJ2-7
TGCAGTGCTAGTCGGCGCTCCAGCGGCTCGAGCGAGCAGTACTTC
CSASRRSSGSSEQYF
>.|TRBV19|.|TRBJ2-7
TGTGCCAGTAGTATCCCCCGTCCCTCCTACGAGCAGTACTTC
CASSIPRPSYEQYF
>.|TRBV18|.|TRBJ1-2
TGTGCCAGCTCATCCGACAGGAACTATGGCTACACCTTC
CASSSDRNYGYTF
>.|TRBV5-1|TRBD1|TRBJ2-3
TGCGCCAGCAGCTTGGAGGGGACAGGGTCGAGAGATACGCAGTATTTT
CASSLEGTGSRDTQYF
>many|TRBV5-1|TRBD1|TRBJ2-7
TGCGCCAGCAGCCGTGCAGGGGGACGGGACGAGCAGTACTTC
CASSRAGGRDEQYF
>.|TRBV28|.|TRBJ1-2
TGTGCCAGCACCTCAGCGGCCTTCTATGGCTACACCTTC
CASTSAAFYGYTF
>.|TRBV2|.|TRBJ2-3
TGTGCCAGCAGTGTGGACTCTGATACGCAGTATTTT
CASSVDSDTQYF
>.|TRBV7-2|TRBD1|TRBJ2-1
TGTGCCAGCAGCTTAGACATCCCAGGGGGCGTCTACAATGAGCAGTTCTTC
CASSLDIPGGVYNEQFF
>.|TRBV7-9|.|TRBJ2-2
TGTGCCAGCAGTCCGGGACAATCTACCGGGGAGCTGTTTTTT
CASSPGQSTGELFF
>few|TRBV3-1/TRBV3-2|TRBD1|TRBJ1-1
TGTGCCAGCAGCCTCGGGACAGGGAACACTGAAGCTTTCTTT
CASSLGTGNTEAFF
>.|TRBV7-2|TRBD2|TRBJ2-7
TGTGCCAGCACACCGGGACTAGCGTTCTACGAGCAGTACTTC
CASTPGLAFYEQYF
>.|TRBV6-5|TRBD2|TRBJ2-7
TGTGCCAGCAATCTGAGCGGGGGGACCTACGAGCAGTACTTC
CASNLSGGTYEQYF
>.|TRBV6-2/TRBV6-3|.|TRBJ2-5
TGTGCCAGCAGTTACTCGAAGGACTGGAGCCAAGAGACCCAGTACTTC
CASSYSKDWSQETQYF
>.|TRBV6-2/TRBV6-3|.|TRBJ1-1
TGTGCCAGCAGTTATGGAGGGAGAGGTCAAGCTTTCTTT
CASSYGGRGQAFF
>few|TRBV4-2|.|TRBJ1-5
TGTGCCAGCAGCCAAGAGTTCAGGGTCGGAACGCCCCAGCATTTT
CASSQEFRVGTPQHF
>.|TRBV6-5|.|TRBJ2-7
TGTGCCAGCAGCGGCCAGGGCGACCCTCCCTACGAGCAGTACTTC
CASSGQGDPPYEQYF
>.|TRBV4-2|.|TRBJ2-1
TGTGCCAGCAGCAGTGGTCCCAGTACCAACACCTACAATGAGCAGTTCTTC
CASSSGPSTNTYNEQFF
>.|TRBV7-8|TRBD2|TRBJ2-3
TGTGCCAGCAGCCTTGGGCCCGGGACTAGCGGGAGAGGTCGCACAGATACGCAGTATTTT
CASSLGPGTSGRGRTDTQYF
>once|TRBV4-1|TRBD2|TRBJ2-1
TGCGCCAGCAGCCAGCCGACTAGCGGGAGGGCTTACAATGAGCAGTTCTTC
CASSQPTSGRAYNEQFF
>.|TRBV27|TRBD1|TRBJ2-1
TGTGCCAGCACCGACAGGGGTCCCTCCTACAATGAGCAGTTCTTC
CASTDRGPSYNEQFF
>.|TRBV3-1/TRBV3-2|.|TRBJ1-5
TGTGCCAGCAGCCCGCAGAGCAATCAGCCCCAGCATTTT
CASSPQSNQPQHF